What follows are 13 T cell receptor beta chains derived from one specimen sequenced in a study of spatial heterogeneity in lung cancer. TCRdb reanalysed the 5' RACE reads using MiXCR and keeps one entry per CDR3 protein. The table shows 16,000 or so distinct CDR3 sequences, with around 6.5% occurring only once. Notes on the study in general: Counts of expanded intratumoral alpha and beta TCRs tracked tumor mutation counts.

Indicated time point: sample taken at primary tumor resection. Their target antigens are unknown. This specimen consisted of lung tumor tissue, obtained at surgery. These receptors came from a female donor with early-stage non-small cell lung cancer.

Note on this clonotype: This beta chain is a stray sequence in a library constructed for alpha chains; its clone size is not meaningful. The V call is TRBV5-5, the J call TRBJ2-7; 10 nucleotides align to TRBD1. The CDR3 runs to 14 residues. Trimming cost V 0 bases and J 4 bases; bases outside gene matches: 1. CDR1 SGHKS and CDR2 YYEKEE come from the germline V gene (reference sequence). The CDR3 DNA is TGTGCCAGCAGCTTGGGGGGACAGGGGTACGAGCAGTACTTC. It is translated as CASSLGGQGYEQYF.

This clonotype showed up many times. Because the library targeted alpha chains, this beta chain is an off-target read whose size means little. V usage is TRBV5-8 and J usage is TRBJ1-1; D call uncertain. The CDR3 is 14 residues long. The germline V gene encodes CDR1 SGHTS and CDR2 YDEGEE. V was shortened by 0 bases and J by 11 bases, with 17 bases between the two germline ends. The CDR3 DNA reads as TGTGCCAGCAGCTTGGGGCTCCCTTCCTCTCGGGCTTTCTTT. Protein: CASSLGLPSSRAFF. The complete variable domain, with remaining parts taken from reference TRBV5-8 and TRBJ1-1, reads EAGVTQSPTHLIKTRGQQATLRCSPISGHTSVYWYQQALGLGLQFLLWYDEGEERNRGNFPPRFSGRQFPNYSSELNVNALELEDSALYLCASSLGLPSSRAFFGQGTRLTVV.

This clonotype was counted many times. In a library made to pick up alpha chains, this beta chain is a stray read with a size that means little. The chain employs TRBV9 and TRBJ2-7; D gene unclear. This CDR3 has 15 residues. V was pared by 0 bases and J by 0 bases, with 10 bases between. Germline values: CDR1 SGDLS, CDR2 YYNGEE. CDR3 nucleotides: TGTGCCAGCAGCGTAGGGTCACAGTCCTCCTACGAGCAGTACTTC. Amino acid sequence: CASSVGSQSSYEQYF.

This clonotype was observed at least ten times. Little can be read into the size of this beta chain, an off-target read in a library designed for alpha chains. The gene calls are TRBV15 and TRBJ1-5; D is undetermined. This CDR3 is 14 amino acids long. The germline gives CDR1 LNHNV, CDR2 YYDKDF (reference sequence). V gave up 8 bases and J gave up 5 bases, with 16 bases separating them. Written as DNA, the CDR3 is TGTGCCACCGGAAACCACGGCGATTATCAGCCCCAGCATTTT. Translation: CATGNHGDYQPQHF.

A remark on this clonotype: Little can be read into the size of this beta chain, an off-target read in a library designed for alpha chains. The V and J genes are TRBV9 and TRBJ2-1; D might be TRBD1 or TRBD2, each matching 5 bases. The CDR3 totals 16 residues. Germline V CDR1 and CDR2: SGDLS, YYNGEE. Trimming removed 4 bases at V and 2 bases at J, with 16 bases between. CDR3 sequence: CASSSKVGATYNEQFF. The CDR3 nucleotides are TGTGCCAGCAGCTCAAAGGTCGGGGCCACCTACAATGAGCAGTTCTTC. Filled out from reference TRBV9 and TRBJ2-1, the complete variable domain reads DSGVTQTPKHLITATGQRVTLRCSPRSGDLSVYWYQQSLDQGLQFLIQYYNGEERAKGNILERFSAQQFPDLHSELNLSSLELGDSALYFCASSSKVGATYNEQFFGPGTRLTVL.

This clonotype counts as medium-sized. This beta chain is a stray read from a library made for alpha chains; its abundance is not meaningful. The rearrangement joins TRBV7-2 to TRBJ1-2, with D perhaps TRBD1 (6 bases). The germline gives CDR1 SGHTA, CDR2 FQGNSA. The CDR3 runs to 14 residues. V was shortened by 6 bases and J by 5 bases, with 16 bases between the two germline ends. The CDR3: CASSPGGGLYGYTF. Here the CDR3 DNA reads TGTGCCAGCAGTCCTGGTGGGGGCCTTTATGGCTACACCTTC.

This clonotype was seen ten or more times. The size of this beta chain means little, since it is a stray read in a library made for alpha chains. The chain uses TRBV12-3 or TRBV12-4 and TRBJ1-1; D gene ambiguous. This CDR3 contains 14 residues. V lost 3 bases to trimming and J lost 1 base, with 9 bases between them. The DNA for the CDR3 is TGTGCCAGCAGTTTTACGCACACGAACACTGAAGCTTTCTTT. The encoded protein is CASSFTHTNTEAFF.

A remark on this clonotype: With the library built for alpha chains, this beta chain is off target and its frequency is not meaningful. The V gene is TRBV12-3 or TRBV12-4, the J gene TRBJ2-3, with D unresolved. Trimming pared 6 bases from V and 4 bases from J, leaving 11 bases between. The CDR3 has 13 amino acids. CDR3 sequence: CASSYSGADTQYF. As DNA, the CDR3 is TGTGCCAGCAGCTATTCAGGAGCAGATACGCAGTATTTT.

This clonotype was found many times. The library was designed around alpha chains, so this beta chain is a stray read whose abundance carries little weight. The chain's CDR3 is CSARVTTGISYEQYF. In DNA, the CDR3 is TGCAGTGCTAGAGTAACAACAGGGATCTCCTACGAGCAGTACTTC. The chain recombines TRBV20-1 with TRBJ2-7, with D possibly matching TRBD1 (6 bases). V was pared by 1 base and J by 0 bases, with 13 bases between. There are 15 residues in the CDR3. From germline, CDR1 is DFQATT and CDR2 SNEGSKA (reference sequence).

This clonotype showed up many times. For a library built for alpha chains, this beta chain is a stray read; little rests on its size. This chain joins TRBV5-1 and TRBJ2-5; TRBD2 matches at 9 bases. The germline gives CDR1 SGHRS, CDR2 YFSETQ. J was trimmed by 3 bases and V by 2 bases; bases with no gene match: 2. There are 14 residues in the CDR3. Here the CDR3 reads CASSLASGEETQYF. The DNA of the CDR3 is TGCGCCAGCAGCTTAGCTAGCGGGGAAGAGACCCAGTACTTC.

This clonotype was recorded at least ten times. This beta chain is an unintended read in a library built for alpha chains; its size means little. This chain connects TRBV12-3 or TRBV12-4 to TRBJ1-1; 9 nucleotides match TRBD1. The junction had 8 bases not matched to a gene; V was cut back by 6 bases and J by 0 bases. The CDR3 is made up of 16 amino acids. CDR3 loop: CASSLGQGPMNTEAFF. The CDR3 DNA follows: TGTGCCAGCAGCCTCGGACAGGGGCCTATGAACACTGAAGCTTTCTTT.

The table lists this clonotype with many counts. Germline is not matched at one junction end, which may reflect a read error. The library was designed around alpha chains, so this beta chain is a stray read whose abundance carries little weight. The chain carries TRBV27 and TRBJ1-2; no definite D call. The CDR3 is made up of 12 amino acids. From germline, CDR1 is MNHEY and CDR2 SMNVEV (reference sequence). This CDR3 is CASTSPGSSTSF. CDR3 DNA sequence: TGTGCCAGCACAAGTCCGGGGAGTTCTACTTCCTTC.

This clonotype was seen repeatedly, ten times or more. For a library built for alpha chains, this beta chain is a stray read; little rests on its size. The chain employs TRBV24-1 and TRBJ1-3, with D perhaps matching TRBD1 (5 bases). CDR1 and CDR2 (germline): KGHDR, SFDVKD. Trimming cost V 4 bases and J 1 base, with 16 bases left between them. The length of the CDR3 is 17 residues. DNA for the CDR3: TGTGCCACCAGTGACTTAAACCTGGGGGGATCTGGAAACACCATATATTTT. Translation gives CATSDLNLGGSGNTIYF.